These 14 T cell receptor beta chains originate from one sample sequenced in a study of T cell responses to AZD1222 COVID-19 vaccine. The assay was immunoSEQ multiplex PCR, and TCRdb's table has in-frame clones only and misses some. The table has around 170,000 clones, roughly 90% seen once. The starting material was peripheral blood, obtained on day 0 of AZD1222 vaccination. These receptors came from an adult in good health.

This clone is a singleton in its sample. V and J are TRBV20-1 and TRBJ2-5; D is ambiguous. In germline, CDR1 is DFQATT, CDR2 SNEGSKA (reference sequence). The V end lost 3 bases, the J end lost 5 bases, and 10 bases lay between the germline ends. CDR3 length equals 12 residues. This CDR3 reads CSASGYGETQYF. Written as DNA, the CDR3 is TGCAGTGCTAGTGGATACGGGGAGACCCAGTACTTC.

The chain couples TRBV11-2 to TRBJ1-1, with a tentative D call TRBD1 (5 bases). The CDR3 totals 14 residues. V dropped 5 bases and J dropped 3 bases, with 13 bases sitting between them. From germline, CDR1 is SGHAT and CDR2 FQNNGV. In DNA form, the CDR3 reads TGTGCCAGCAGCCAGGCAGGGTGGGACACTGAAGCTTTCTTT. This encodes CASSQAGWDTEAFF.

The CDR3 region has the DNA TGTGCCAGCAGGACAGGGGACGGAGAGACCCAGTACTTC. This sequence encodes CASRTGDGETQYF. The V and J genes are TRBV5-4 and TRBJ2-5, with 8 nucleotides matching TRBD1. Germline assignment: CDR1 SGHNT and CDR2 YYREEE (reference sequence). The CDR3 has 13 residues. After removal of 5 bases from V and 4 bases from J, the junction contained 4 bases not matched to a gene.

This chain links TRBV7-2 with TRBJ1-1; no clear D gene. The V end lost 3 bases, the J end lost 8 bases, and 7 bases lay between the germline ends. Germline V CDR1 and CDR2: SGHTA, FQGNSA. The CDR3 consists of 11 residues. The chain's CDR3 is CASSFLGEAFF. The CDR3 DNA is TGTGCCAGCAGCTTCCTCGGGGAAGCTTTCTTT.

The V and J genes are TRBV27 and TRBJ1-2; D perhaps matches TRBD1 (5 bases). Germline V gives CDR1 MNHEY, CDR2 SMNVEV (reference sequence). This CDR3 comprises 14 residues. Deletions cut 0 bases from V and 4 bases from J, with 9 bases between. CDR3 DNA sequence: TGTGCCAGCAGTTTATCCGGCGGGGCCTATGGCTACACCTTC. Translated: CASSLSGGAYGYTF.

The chain's CDR3 is CASSPNQREDGYTF. The CDR3 region has the DNA TGTGCCAGCTCACCGAACCAAAGGGAGGATGGCTACACCTTC. The rearrangement joins TRBV18 to TRBJ1-2, with no clear D. Germline assignment: CDR1 KGHSH and CDR2 LQKENI. Trimming took 3 bases from V and 6 from J, leaving 14 bases between them. The CDR3 sequence is 14 residues long.

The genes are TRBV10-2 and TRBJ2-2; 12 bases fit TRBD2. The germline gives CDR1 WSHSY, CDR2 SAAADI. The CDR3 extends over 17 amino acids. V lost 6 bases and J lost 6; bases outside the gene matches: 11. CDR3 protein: CASRSNGLAGISGELFF. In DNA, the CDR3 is TGCGCCAGCAGAAGTAACGGACTAGCGGGAATATCCGGGGAGCTGTTTTTT.

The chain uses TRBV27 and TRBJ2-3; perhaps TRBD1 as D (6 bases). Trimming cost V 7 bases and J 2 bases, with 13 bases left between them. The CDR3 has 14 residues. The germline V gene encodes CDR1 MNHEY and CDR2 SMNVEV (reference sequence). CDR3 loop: CASTRTEDTDTQYF. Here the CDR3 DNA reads TGTGCCAGCACACGGACAGAGGACACAGATACGCAGTATTTT.

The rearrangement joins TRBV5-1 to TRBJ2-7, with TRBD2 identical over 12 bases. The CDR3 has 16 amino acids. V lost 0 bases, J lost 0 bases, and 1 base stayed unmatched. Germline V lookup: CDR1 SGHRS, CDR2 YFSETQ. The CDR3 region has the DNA TGCGCCAGCAGCTTGGGACTAGCGGGGGACTCCTACGAGCAGTACTTC. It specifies CASSLGLAGDSYEQYF.

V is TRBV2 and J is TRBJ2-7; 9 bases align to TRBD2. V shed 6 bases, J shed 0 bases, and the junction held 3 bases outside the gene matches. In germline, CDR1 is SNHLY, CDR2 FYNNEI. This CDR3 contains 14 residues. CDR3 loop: CASRTSGYSYEQYF. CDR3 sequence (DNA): TGTGCCAGCAGGACTAGCGGCTACTCCTACGAGCAGTACTTC.

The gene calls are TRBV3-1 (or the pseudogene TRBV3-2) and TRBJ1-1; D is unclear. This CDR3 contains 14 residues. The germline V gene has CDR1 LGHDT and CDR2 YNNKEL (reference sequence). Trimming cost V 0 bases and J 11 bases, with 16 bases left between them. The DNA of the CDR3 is TGTGCCAGCAGCCAAGATTTGGGGTTGGTAGGGGCTTTCTTT. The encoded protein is CASSQDLGLVGAFF.

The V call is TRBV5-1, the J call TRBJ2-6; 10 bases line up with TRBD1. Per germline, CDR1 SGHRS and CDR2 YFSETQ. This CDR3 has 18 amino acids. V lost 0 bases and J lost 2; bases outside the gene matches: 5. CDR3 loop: CASSLGDRGLTGANVLTF. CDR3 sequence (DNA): TGCGCCAGCAGCTTGGGGGACAGGGGCCTCACTGGGGCCAACGTCCTGACTTTC.

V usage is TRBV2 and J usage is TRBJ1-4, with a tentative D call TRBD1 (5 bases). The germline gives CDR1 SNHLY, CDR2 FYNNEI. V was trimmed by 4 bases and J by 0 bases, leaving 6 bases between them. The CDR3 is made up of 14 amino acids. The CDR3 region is CASSATATNEKLFF. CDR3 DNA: TGTGCCAGCAGTGCGACAGCAACTAATGAAAAACTGTTTTTT. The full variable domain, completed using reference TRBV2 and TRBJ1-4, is EPEVTQTPSHQVTQMGQEVILRCVPISNHLYFYWYRQILGQKVEFLVSFYNNEISEKSEIFDDQFSVERPDGSNFTLKIRSTKLEDSAMYFCASSATATNEKLFFGSGTQLSVL.

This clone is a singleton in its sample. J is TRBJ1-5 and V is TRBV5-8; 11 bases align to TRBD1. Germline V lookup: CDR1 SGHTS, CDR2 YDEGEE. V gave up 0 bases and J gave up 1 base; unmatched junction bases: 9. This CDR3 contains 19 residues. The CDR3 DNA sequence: TGTGCCAGCAGCTTGGGTTGGGGACAGGGGGAAGGAAGCAATCAGCCCCAGCATTTT. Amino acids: CASSLGWGQGEGSNQPQHF.